Below, 13 T cell receptor beta chains from the same sample are listed, as sequenced in a study of cytomegalovirus exposure and HLA in healthy donors. Primers for the PCR totalled 60 Vbeta and 13 Jbeta. Here immunoSEQ multiplex PCR was the method, and the copy in TCRdb shows in-frame clones only, minus some. The sample shows under 200,000 clones, approximately 59% of them seen only once. Sequenced: PBMCs. These TCRs come from a man in his forties in good health and CMV-seronegative.

This chain uses TRBV7-2 with TRBJ1-1; 8 nucleotides agree with TRBD1. The germline gives CDR1 SGHTA, CDR2 FQGNSA. The CDR3 contains 16 residues. Trimming removed 5 bases from V and 1 base from J; junction bases left unmatched: 9. CDR3 amino acids: CASSRDRQVENTEAFF. For the CDR3, the DNA is TGTGCCAGCAGCCGGGACAGGCAAGTAGAGAACACTGAAGCTTTCTTT.

This clone has only a few counts. The genes are TRBV20-1 and TRBJ2-7, with D unresolved. Per germline, CDR1 DFQATT and CDR2 SNEGSKA (reference sequence). V was pared by 3 bases and J by 0 bases, with 3 bases between. CDR3 length equals 11 residues. CDR3 residues: CSASGSYEQYF. CDR3 DNA: TGCAGTGCTAGCGGCTCCTACGAGCAGTACTTC.

This chain joins TRBV28 and TRBJ1-1; D gene unclear. Between the trimmed V and J ends, which lost 7 bases and 6 bases, there was a span of 21 bases. The germline CDR1 and CDR2 sequences are MDHEN and SYDVKM. The CDR3 has 15 residues. Here the CDR3 reads CASNKGLPGNAEAFF. The DNA of the CDR3 is TGTGCCAGCAATAAAGGGCTCCCGGGAAACGCTGAAGCTTTCTTT. Variable domain in full (rest from reference TRBV28 and TRBJ1-1): DVKVTQSSRYLVKRTGEKVFLECVQDMDHENMFWYRQDPGLGLRLIYFSYDVKMKEKGDIPEGYSVSREKKERFSLILESASTNQTSMYLCASNKGLPGNAEAFFGQGTRLTVV.

The table lists this clone with a few counts. The CDR3 region has the DNA TGCGCCAGCAGCTTGCCCCGACAGGGTGATGAAGCTTTCTTT. It yields the protein CASSLPRQGDEAFF. The rearrangement joins TRBV5-1 to TRBJ1-1; 7 bases align to TRBD1. The CDR3 contains 14 residues. Germline CDR1 reads SGHRS; CDR2 reads YFSETQ. The ends lost 1 base at V and 7 bases at J; junction bases unmatched: 7.

This clone has only one observation. The V gene is TRBV14, the J gene TRBJ2-1, with 9 bases matching TRBD1. The germline CDR1 and CDR2 sequences are SGHDN and FVKESK. This CDR3 is 13 amino acids long. CDR3 protein: CGSGTGNYNEQFF. The CDR3 DNA is TGTGGAAGTGGGACAGGGAATTACAATGAGCAGTTCTTC.

The chain is built from TRBV7-2 and TRBJ2-6; 7 positions agree with TRBD2. This CDR3 is 15 amino acids long. Germline values: CDR1 SGHTA, CDR2 FQGNSA. V shed 5 bases and J 2 bases; nucleotides not matched to a gene: 3. Here the CDR3 reads CASSPGGTGANVLTF. CDR3 coding DNA: TGTGCCAGCAGCCCGGGGGGAACTGGGGCCAACGTCCTGACTTTC.

The table lists this clone with a few counts. V and J are TRBV5-1 and TRBJ2-1, with TRBD2 identical over 9 bases. CDR3 length equals 15 residues. The V gene end was trimmed by 4 bases and the J gene end by 7 bases; junction bases not matched to a gene: 9. Looked up from germline, CDR1 is SGHRS and CDR2 is YFSETQ. The CDR3 nucleotides read TGCGCCAGCAGCGTGCCGGGACTAGCTTTAAATGAGCAGTTCTTC. Amino acid sequence: CASSVPGLALNEQFF. Variable domain in full (rest from reference TRBV5-1 and TRBJ2-1): KAGVTQTPRYLIKTRGQQVTLSCSPISGHRSVSWYQQTPGQGLQFLFEYFSETQRNKGNFPGRFSGRQFSNSRSEMNVSTLELGDSALYLCASSVPGLALNEQFFGPGTRLTVL.

This clone was seen only a few times. The chain combines TRBV5-1 with TRBJ2-3; TRBD1 matches at 11 bases. The CDR3 consists of 15 residues. Germline values: CDR1 SGHRS, CDR2 YFSETQ. The junction had 6 bases not matched to a gene; V was cut back by 4 bases and J by 5 bases. The CDR3 DNA follows: TGCGCCAGCAGCCCACTGGGACAGGGGGTAGATACGCAGTATTTT. This sequence encodes CASSPLGQGVDTQYF.

The CDR3 DNA follows: TGTGCTAGTGCGGGGTCAGGGGGGGAGACCCAGTACTTC. Translated, it gives CASAGSGGETQYF. The rearrangement links TRBV12-5 to TRBJ2-5, with a weak D call TRBD1 (7 bases). Between the trimmed V and J ends, which lost 7 bases and 5 bases, there was a span of 14 bases. The CDR3 totals 13 residues. CDR1 and CDR2 from the germline V gene are LGHNT and FRNRAP.

The rearrangement links TRBV15 to TRBJ2-7; 13 bases fit TRBD2. Trimming at V came to 4 bases and at J to 6 bases, leaving 6 bases not matched to a gene. The germline gives CDR1 LNHNV, CDR2 YYDKDF (reference sequence). The CDR3 runs 15 residues. This CDR3 reads CATSTRLAGGSEQYF. In DNA, the CDR3 is TGTGCCACCAGCACTCGACTAGCGGGGGGATCCGAGCAGTACTTC.

The genes are TRBV18 and TRBJ2-7; 7 bases align to TRBD2. V trimming: 2 bases; J trimming: 4 bases; junction bases outside the gene matches: 14. The CDR3 runs to 17 residues. In germline, CDR1 is KGHSH, CDR2 LQKENI. The CDR3 region has the DNA TGTGCCAGCTCACCATTGGGAGAGACGGGGGGATTGTACGAGCAGTACTTC. This gives the protein CASSPLGETGGLYEQYF. The variable domain in full, completed from reference TRBV18 and TRBJ2-7, reads NAGVMQNPRHLVRRRGQEARLRCSPMKGHSHVYWYRQLPEEGLKFMVYLQKENIIDESGMPKERFSAEFPKEGPSILRIQQVVRGDSAAYFCASSPLGETGGLYEQYFGPGTRLTVT.

The rearrangement links TRBV27 to TRBJ1-4; 11 nucleotides line up with TRBD1. CDR3 length equals 16 residues. CDR1 MNHEY and CDR2 SMNVEV come from the germline V gene (reference sequence). V gave up 4 bases and J gave up 2 bases; unmatched junction bases: 3. In nucleotides, the CDR3 is TGTGCCAGCAGTTCAAGGACAGGGGGCACTAATGAAAAACTGTTTTTT. Translation: CASSSRTGGTNEKLFF.

The V and J genes are TRBV7-6 and TRBJ1-1; TRBD1 aligns across 12 bases. The germline CDR1 and CDR2 sequences are SGHVS and FNYEAQ. V was pared by 5 bases and J by 5 bases, with 12 bases of the junction left unmatched. The CDR3 covers 17 residues. Here the CDR3 reads CASSGGTGGLIPTEAFF. CDR3 sequence (DNA): TGTGCCAGCAGCGGCGGGACAGGGGGCCTTATACCAACTGAAGCTTTCTTT. Based on the CDR3 plus reference TRBV7-6 and TRBJ1-1, the full variable domain is GAGVSQSPRYKVTKRGQDVALRCDPISGHVSLYWYRQALGQGPEFLTYFNYEAQQDKSGLPNDRFSAERPEGSISTLTIQRTEQRDSAMYRCASSGGTGGLIPTEAFFGQGTRLTVV.